This TCR beta chain was identified during a study of human T cells and chemical hapten exposure. Study-level information: Small pooled library volume differences mainly caused per-sample TCR yield variation. Study-wide results and limits: There were significantly more large CDR3 similarity clusters among expanded TCRs than among controls.

The V gene end was trimmed by 3 bases and the J gene end by 11 bases; junction bases not matched to a gene: 7. The length of the CDR3 is 13 residues. Germline V CDR1 and CDR2: DFQATT, SNEGSKA (reference sequence). This clonotype was counted a few times. Antigen specificity is unknown. The time point here: pre-sensitization, week 0. The sample's treatment: therapeutic diphenylcyclopropenone sensitization with weekly scalp DPC. The library attached unique molecular identifiers to individual cDNA molecules. TCRdb fed the RACE reads into MiXCR, producing one record per CDR3 protein. The table lists about 260,000 distinct CDR3 sequences, approximately 8.4% of them singletons.

Specimen: whole blood, collected in connection with sensitization to the hapten diphenylcyclopropenone (DPC). This clonotype was sampled from a woman in her forties with alopecia areata. Some clones in this sample may be carry-over from other donors' samples. The chain has TRBV20-1 and TRBJ2-1, with 10 bases that match TRBD2. CDR3 DNA: TGCAGTGCTAGCGGGACTAGCGTTATAAAGCAGTTCTTC. It translates to CSASGTSVIKQFF.